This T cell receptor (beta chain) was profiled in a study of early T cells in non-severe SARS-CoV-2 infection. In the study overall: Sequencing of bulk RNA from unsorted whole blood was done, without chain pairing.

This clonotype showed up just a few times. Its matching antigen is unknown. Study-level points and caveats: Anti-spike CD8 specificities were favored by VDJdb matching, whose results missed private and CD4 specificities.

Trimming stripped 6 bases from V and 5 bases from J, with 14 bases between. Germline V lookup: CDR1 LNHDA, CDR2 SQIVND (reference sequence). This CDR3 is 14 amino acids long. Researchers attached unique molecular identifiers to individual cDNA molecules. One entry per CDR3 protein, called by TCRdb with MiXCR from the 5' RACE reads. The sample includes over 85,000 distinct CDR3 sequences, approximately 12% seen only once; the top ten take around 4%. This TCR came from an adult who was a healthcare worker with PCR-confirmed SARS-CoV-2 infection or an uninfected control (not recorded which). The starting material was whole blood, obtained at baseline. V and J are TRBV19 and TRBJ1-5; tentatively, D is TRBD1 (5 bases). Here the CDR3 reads CASRADSYHQPQHF. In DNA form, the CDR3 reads TGTGCCAGTAGGGCTGACAGTTACCATCAGCCCCAGCATTTT.